The rows below give T cell receptor beta chains drawn from one sample of a study of vaccination effects on CD4 cells after COVID-19. Libraries were prepared by immunoSEQ multiplex PCR; TCRdb keeps only in-frame clonotypes and omits some of them. The data hold 15,000 or so clones, with about 80% observed a single time. Their target antigens are unknown. The specimen was CD4+ T cells from PBMCs cultured with SARS-CoV-2 spike peptides, collected after COVID-19 vaccination. Receptor source: a human donor who had a prior SARS-CoV-2 infection. CDR3s include the opening cysteine and the closing phenylalanine or tryptophan. The D gene is left open where the match is weak. Expanded clones get a size class; other rows say once, few or many, or leave the size out.

CASSLAPQDRRGDTQYF	TGTGCCAGCAGCCTTGCCCCCCAGGACAGGCGAGGGGATACGCAGTATTTT	.	TRBD1	TRBV7-2	TRBJ2-3
CASSPGTHYNEQFF	TGTGCCAGCAGTCCCGGGACTCACTACAATGAGCAGTTCTTC	.	.	TRBV6-4	TRBJ2-1
CASSQRGFTGGDQPQHF	TGTGCCAGCAGCCAACGCGGCTTTACAGGGGGCGATCAGCCCCAGCATTTT	.	TRBD1	TRBV4-2	TRBJ1-5
CASSLIQQGMGGEAFF	TGCGCCAGCAGCTTGATTCAGCAGGGTATGGGGGGAGAAGCTTTCTTT	.	.	TRBV5-1	TRBJ1-1
CASSPSMSRDRDSPLHF	TGTGCCAGCTCACCTTCGATGAGCCGGGACAGGGATTCACCCCTCCACTTT	few	TRBD1	TRBV18	TRBJ1-6
CASSPGTKDGYTF	TGTGCCAGCAGCCCCGGGACCAAGGATGGCTACACCTTC	.	.	TRBV4-2	TRBJ1-2
CASSPPGTGPQHF	TGTGCCAGCTCACCACCTGGGACTGGGCCCCAGCATTTT	.	.	TRBV18	TRBJ1-5
CASSPLVVGGASMGYTF	TGTGCCAGCTCACCACTAGTCGTCGGGGGCGCCTCGATGGGCTACACCTTC	.	.	TRBV18	TRBJ1-2
CASSGILSDTQYF	TGTGCCTCATCTGGGATTTTGTCAGATACGCAGTATTTT	once	.	TRBV19	TRBJ2-3
CASSLGRDYYEQYF	TGTGCCAGCAGCCTGGGACGGGACTACTACGAGCAGTACTTC	few	TRBD2	TRBV7-9	TRBJ2-7
CASSLFSTALNEKLFF	TGTGCCAGTAGTCTCTTCTCAACGGCCCTAAATGAAAAACTGTTTTTT	once	.	TRBV19	TRBJ1-4
CASSFTTATGELFF	TGTGCCAGCAGTTTTACGACGGCCACCGGGGAGCTGTTTTTT	.	.	TRBV7-9	TRBJ2-2
CASSLGPQYSYEQYF	TGTGCCAGCAGCTTGGGGCCGCAGTACTCCTACGAGCAGTACTTC	.	.	TRBV5-5	TRBJ2-7
CAYIAGSVDTQYF	TGTGCCTACATAGCGGGGTCCGTAGATACGCAGTATTTT	.	TRBD2	TRBV30	TRBJ2-3
CASSESSGGTDTQYF	TGTGCCAGCAGTGAATCTAGCGGGGGGACAGATACGCAGTATTTT	.	TRBD2	TRBV6-4	TRBJ2-3
CAWRQGTSTDTQYF	TGTGCCTGGCGACAGGGGACTAGCACAGATACGCAGTATTTT	.	TRBD1	TRBV30	TRBJ2-3
CASSPAGGDQPQHF	TGTGCCAGCAGCCCAGCCGGGGGAGATCAGCCCCAGCATTTT	once	.	TRBV7-9	TRBJ1-5
CASTRGGVYTGELFF	TGTGCCAGCACTAGAGGGGGGGTTTACACCGGGGAGCTGTTTTTT	.	.	TRBV7-2	TRBJ2-2
CASRSRLAGLREQYF	TGTGCCAGCAGAAGCCGACTAGCGGGACTTAGGGAGCAGTACTTC	large	TRBD2	TRBV6-5	TRBJ2-7
CASSLGGQEQFF	TGTGCCAGCAGCTTAGGGGGCCAAGAGCAGTTCTTC	.	.	TRBV7-2	TRBJ2-1
CASDRQGSSTGELFF	TGTGCCAGCGATAGACAGGGATCGAGCACCGGGGAGCTGTTTTTT	.	TRBD1	TRBV2	TRBJ2-2
CASSLTSSSYEQYF	TGCGCCAGCAGCTTAACTTCGAGCTCCTACGAGCAGTACTTC	.	.	TRBV5-1	TRBJ2-7
CASSQGAGGPFNEQYF	TGTGCCAGCAGCCAGGGAGCGGGAGGGCCTTTTAACGAGCAGTACTTC	.	TRBD2	TRBV11-2	TRBJ2-7
CASSEMGSYEQYF	TGTGCCAGTAGTGAGATGGGGTCTTACGAGCAGTACTTC	.	.	TRBV19	TRBJ2-7
CASATTGGKGYTF	TGTGCTAGTGCTACGACAGGGGGCAAAGGCTACACCTTC	medium-sized	TRBD1	TRBV12-5	TRBJ1-2
CASSLLGQPYTEAFF	TGTGCCAGCAGCTTGTTAGGGCAGCCCTACACTGAAGCTTTCTTT	.	.	TRBV5-5	TRBJ1-1
CALSGTGETQYF	TGTGCCCTTTCCGGGACAGGGGAGACCCAGTACTTC	once	TRBD1	TRBV2	TRBJ2-5
CASSHPVGTSGTETQYF	TGTGCCAGCAGCCACCCGGTCGGGACTAGCGGGACGGAGACCCAGTACTTC	.	TRBD2	TRBV4-2	TRBJ2-5
CASSAREARSNQPQHF	TGTGCCAGCAGTGCCAGGGAGGCCCGTAGCAATCAGCCCCAGCATTTT	.	.	TRBV6-1	TRBJ1-5
CASSTRTETYEQYF	TGTGCCAGCAGCACACGGACAGAGACCTACGAGCAGTACTTC	.	.	TRBV7-8	TRBJ2-7
CASSQLGGIVLTF	TGTGCCAGCAGCCAATTGGGAGGGATCGTCCTGACTTTC	once	TRBD2	TRBV14	TRBJ2-6
CASSPRGLLREQYF	TGTGCCAGCAGCCCGAGGGGGCTTTTACGCGAGCAGTACTTC	.	TRBD1	TRBV14	TRBJ2-7
CASSEGQETQYF	TGCGCCAGCAGCGAAGGACAAGAGACCCAGTACTTC	.	.	TRBV5-1	TRBJ2-5
CAWSRDTSAYNEQFF	TGTGCCTGGAGTCGGGACACCAGCGCCTACAATGAGCAGTTCTTC	large	.	TRBV30	TRBJ2-1
CASSPAGAVRNNEQFF	TGTGCCAGCAGCCCAGCGGGGGCCGTGAGGAACAATGAGCAGTTCTTC	once	TRBD2	TRBV4-2	TRBJ2-1
CASSESPAYNEQFF	TGTGCCAGCAGTGAATCCCCTGCTTACAATGAGCAGTTCTTC	.	.	TRBV25-1	TRBJ2-1
CASSGFGSSNEQFF	TGTGCCAGCAGTGGGTTTGGCTCCAGTAATGAGCAGTTCTTC	.	.	TRBV2	TRBJ2-1
CASSSGLAGELFF	TGTGCCAGCAGCTCCGGACTAGCCGGGGAGCTGTTTTTT	.	TRBD2	TRBV5-6	TRBJ2-2
CASEDRVNTEAFF	TGTGCCAGCGAGGACAGGGTGAACACTGAAGCTTTCTTT	.	TRBD1	TRBV2	TRBJ1-1
CATSTVTETLYYEQYF	TGTGCCACCAGCACTGTTACGGAGACCCTTTACTACGAGCAGTACTTC	.	.	TRBV15	TRBJ2-7
CASSLGQTLYGYTF	TGCGCCAGCAGCTTGGGACAGACACTCTATGGCTACACCTTC	.	.	TRBV5-1	TRBJ1-2
CAISPGTGVFRTGELFF	TGTGCCATCAGTCCAGGGACAGGGGTTTTCAGGACCGGGGAGCTGTTTTTT	.	TRBD1	TRBV10-3	TRBJ2-2
CASSISEIGEQYF	TGTGCCAGCAGCATTAGCGAGATCGGCGAGCAGTACTTC	.	.	TRBV11-3	TRBJ2-7
CASSRNEGSGANVLTF	TGCGCCAGCAGCCGCAACGAGGGCTCTGGGGCCAACGTCCTGACTTTC	.	.	TRBV4-1	TRBJ2-6
CAWSTLRGLRSGYTF	TGTGCCTGGAGTACCCTTAGGGGGTTAAGGAGTGGCTACACCTTC	.	.	TRBV30	TRBJ1-2
CASSLSQGQGRTGELFF	TGTGCCAGCAGCCTAAGCCAGGGACAGGGGAGGACCGGGGAGCTGTTTTTT	.	TRBD1	TRBV11-2	TRBJ2-2